The rows below give T cell receptor beta chains drawn from one sample of a study of cytomegalovirus exposure and HLA in healthy donors. TCRdb's copy holds only in-frame clones and misses some; the assay was immunoSEQ multiplex PCR. This table holds some 200,000 clones, over 75% found once. Sequencing input: PBMCs. All receptors derive from a girl under 10 years old in good health and CMV-seronegative. Each CDR3 is given with its conserved first and last residue. A D gene is named only where the DNA matches it firmly. A clone size is listed for some rows: how often the clone was seen (once, few, many), or a class if it is expanded.

J	D	V	size	DNA	CDR3
TRBJ2-1	TRBD2	TRBV7-9	few	TGTGCCAGCAGCTCCCCCCTGTTAGCGGGGCTCTACAATGAGCAGTTCTTC	CASSSPLLAGLYNEQFF
TRBJ2-5	TRBD1	TRBV5-4	-	TGTGCCAGCAGCTCCCTGGACAGGGAAGAGACCCAGTACTTC	CASSSLDREETQYF
TRBJ2-2	-	TRBV6-1	-	TGTGCCGGCAGTGAATCGCTAACCGGGGAGCTGTTTTTT	CAGSESLTGELFF
TRBJ1-1	-	TRBV11-2	-	TGTGCCAGCAGCTTAGGTCGCACTGAAGCTTTCTTT	CASSLGRTEAFF
TRBJ2-7	-	TRBV4-1	-	TGCGCCAGCAGCCAAGGAAGGGACATTTACTCCTACGAGCAGTACTTC	CASSQGRDIYSYEQYF
TRBJ2-1	-	TRBV27	-	TGTGCCAGCAGTAAAGGGGCCGTATGGCCCAATGAGCAGTTCTTC	CASSKGAVWPNEQFF
TRBJ1-1	-	TRBV7-9	-	TGTGCCAGCAGCTTAGTAGGGGGTGCGGCTTTCTTT	CASSLVGGAAFF
TRBJ1-5	TRBD1	TRBV19	-	TGTGCCAGTAGCGACAGGGGCGGCAATCAGCCCCAGCATTTT	CASSDRGGNQPQHF
TRBJ1-1	-	TRBV9	-	TGTGCCAGCAGCGTATCAGGCTTGACTGAAGCTTTCTTT	CASSVSGLTEAFF
TRBJ2-1	TRBD2	TRBV6-6	-	TGTGCCAGCAGTTTGGGACTAGCGTATGAGCAGTTCTTC	CASSLGLAYEQFF
TRBJ2-7	TRBD1	TRBV18	-	TGTGCCAGCTCACCTAGGACAGGGCTCTCCTACGAGCAGTACTTC	CASSPRTGLSYEQYF
TRBJ2-1	TRBD1	TRBV29-1	-	TGCAGCGTTCTTACAGGGGTATCCTACAATGAGCAGTTCTTC	CSVLTGVSYNEQFF
TRBJ1-1	-	TRBV2	-	TGTGCCAGCACTCCAGGGGCGCCTCGGAACACTGAAGCTTTCTTT	CASTPGAPRNTEAFF
TRBJ2-2	-	TRBV9	-	TGTGCCAGCAGCCCCGTAGCCGGGGAGCTGTTTTTT	CASSPVAGELFF
TRBJ2-1	TRBD2	TRBV25-1	few	TGTGCCAGCAGTGAACGGACCGCGGGAGGCAATGAGCAGTTCTTC	CASSERTAGGNEQFF
TRBJ1-3	-	TRBV6-1	once	TGTGCCAGCAGCCCGACAGAATCTGGAAACACCATATATTTT	CASSPTESGNTIYF
TRBJ2-7	-	TRBV19	once	TGTGCCAGTAGGCAGAGGTCCAACTCCTACGAGCAGTACTTC	CASRQRSNSYEQYF
TRBJ2-5	TRBD1	TRBV5-4	-	TGTGCCAGCAGCTTGAGACGGGGGGACAGGGGCGAGACCCAGTACTTC	CASSLRRGDRGETQYF
TRBJ2-5	TRBD1	TRBV2	-	TGTGCCGTCACTCGGGACAGAGAAGAGACCCAGTACTTC	CAVTRDREETQYF
TRBJ2-7	-	TRBV15	-	TGTGCCACCAGCAGAGCCCCCAGGGAGGTGGGCGAGCAGTACTTC	CATSRAPREVGEQYF
TRBJ2-1	-	TRBV11-2	-	TGTGCCAGCAGCAGAGACAATGAGCAGTTCTTC	CASSRDNEQFF
TRBJ2-7	TRBD2	TRBV4-1	-	TGCGCCAGCAGCCAGTTGGGACTAGCGGAACCCTACGAGCAGTACTTC	CASSQLGLAEPYEQYF
TRBJ1-1	-	TRBV29-1	-	TGCAGCGTTGACAGGCCGTTGAACACTGAAGCTTTCTTT	CSVDRPLNTEAFF
TRBJ2-7	-	TRBV6-5	once	TGTGCCAGCACTCCCGGGAGCAGCTCCTACGAGCAGTACTTC	CASTPGSSSYEQYF
TRBJ2-7	-	TRBV1	-	TGCACCAGGCTAGCCCCCACAACCTACGAGCAGTACTTC	CTRLAPTTYEQYF
TRBJ2-7	-	TRBV7-2	-	TGTGCCAGCAGCGTCAGCGGGCTACTTCCCTACGAGCAGTACTTC	CASSVSGLLPYEQYF